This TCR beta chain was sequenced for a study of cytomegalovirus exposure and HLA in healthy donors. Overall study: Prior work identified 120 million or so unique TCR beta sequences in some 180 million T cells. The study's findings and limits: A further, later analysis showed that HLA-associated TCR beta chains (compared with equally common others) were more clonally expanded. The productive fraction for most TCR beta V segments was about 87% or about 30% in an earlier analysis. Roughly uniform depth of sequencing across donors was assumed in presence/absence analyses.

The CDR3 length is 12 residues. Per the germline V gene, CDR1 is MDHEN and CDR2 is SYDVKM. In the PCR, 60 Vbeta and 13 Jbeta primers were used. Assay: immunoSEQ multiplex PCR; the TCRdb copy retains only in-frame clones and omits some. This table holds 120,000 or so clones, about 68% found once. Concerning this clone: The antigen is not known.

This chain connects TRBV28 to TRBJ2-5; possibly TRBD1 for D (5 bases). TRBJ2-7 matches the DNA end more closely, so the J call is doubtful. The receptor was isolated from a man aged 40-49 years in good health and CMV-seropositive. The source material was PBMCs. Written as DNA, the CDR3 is TGTGCCAGCGTTAGGACACCGGGCGAGCAGTACTTC. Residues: CASVRTPGEQYF.